This T cell receptor (beta chain) was identified during a study of cytomegalovirus exposure and HLA in healthy donors (TCRdb year 2017). Study-wide context: According to an earlier analysis of 450 to 650 of the donors, about 170 million T cells yielded some 110 million unique TCR beta sequences and 276 Gb of sequence data. The study was designed to test whether signatures of past pathogen exposure could be identified by cataloging public T cell receptors. In addition to the first cohort of 500 to 850 subjects, a separate validation cohort of over 90 different subjects was used. Roughly five DR-DQ haplotypes were treated as single units for association and clustering because of strong linkage in the cohort. An early release that covered fewer than 800 HLA-typed donors contained about 300 gigabases of sequencing data and roughly 84 million unique TCR sequences. The study used immunosequencing to profile the T cell repertoires of hundreds of subjects and linked those repertoires to cytomegalovirus serostatus. The genetic ancestry cluster associated with self-reported Caucasian donors included about four fifths of the roughly 400 genotyped donors. The number of donors typed differed by locus, with 629-630 for A, B, C, DRB1 and DQB1, 522 for DQA1, over 600 for DPA1, and some 440 for DPB1. The later analysis used no new phenotypic data to find candidate immune exposures, relying instead on TCR beta sequences and their occurrence across donors. Both class I and class II loci were covered by HLA typing, at four-digit resolution. High-throughput TCR immunosequencing, statistical association of individual TCRs with disease status, and machine learning were combined to predict cytomegalovirus infection status. Donor age, sex, ethnicity and CMV serostatus were collected together with the repertoire data. To study patterns of TCR occurrence, a later analysis re-analyzed previously published TCR beta repertoires from around 660 donors and added high-resolution HLA genotyping. An earlier analysis of a few hundred of the donors applied high-throughput TCR beta sequencing to assess whether each TCR beta V gene segment acted as functional or pseudogenic. All discovery cohort repertoires had been generated on a single sequencing platform. On average, around 200,000 unique TCR beta nucleotide sequences were sequenced per donor among fewer than 500 genotyped donors of the cohort, with around 19% of those sequences being non-productive. A later genetic analysis used genome-wide SNP genotypes for about three fifths of the 666 donors, treating that subset as a discovery cohort. Findings and caveats that apply to the study as a whole: In a later genetic analysis, a missense DCLRE1C variant was associated with V-gene and J-gene trimming of TCR beta chains, and the association was replicated in an independent cohort. When HLA alleles, especially DR and DQ, strongly co-occurred, attributing TCR associations to individual alleles was difficult. The cohort was sequenced for TCR beta chains only, and without alpha or paired-chain data the features that could be detected were limited. Specific HLA alleles were associated with 15,000 to 20,000 TCR beta sequences at a false discovery rate of 0.05 in a later analysis. According to a later analysis, most CMV-associated TCR beta chains appeared to be HLA-restricted, and the HLA associations seemed to be driven largely by CMV exposure. A later analysis found that HLA-associated TCR beta chains were more clonally expanded and had lower generation probabilities than equally common non-associated chains. In a later analysis, the rate of TCR association differed among HLA loci, with DRB1 alleles having the most associated TCRs and HLA-C alleles having the fewest. A further reported finding was that TCR beta sequences accurately predicted the HLA-A and HLA-B alleles for most subjects in the first cohort. Most TCR sequences were seen in very few donors, while some public TCRs were found in many individuals. The 87-base-pair reads could not distinguish some IMGT-functional V segments, including TRBV6-2 and TRBV6-3, so those segments were excluded. It was suggested by the authors that the approach could potentially be generalized to other disease states and immunological phenotypes. Several of the top co-occurrence clusters appeared to be linked to parvovirus B19, influenza, CMV and Epstein-Barr virus, according to a later analysis. Because HLA typing was unavailable for some donors at each locus, only the typed subset was used in association tests. An earlier analysis of 450 to 750 of the donors showed that most TCR beta V segments appeared in productive rearrangements either about 87% or about 30% of the time, which broadly matched IMGT annotations. Presence/absence analyses assumed roughly uniform sequencing depth across donors, an assumption that may not hold. A cluster of highly shared sequence variants was judged likely to be a technical artifact of the sequencing pipeline. The only immune exposure information available for the cohort was CMV serostatus. The earlier analysis of some 560 of the donors excluded about 16 rarely observed V segments, including chromosome 9 orphons, because counts were too low. In vitro tests confirmed that a few of the cytomegalovirus-associated TCR beta chains recognize cytomegalovirus antigens. According to a later genetic analysis, donors in an Asian-associated ancestry cluster had fewer N-insertions in productive TCRs than the roughly 670-donor mean. In both the original and validation cohorts, the classifier was reported to diagnose cytomegalovirus status with high specificity and sensitivity. The study listed 150 to 200 TCR beta chains as associated with cytomegalovirus. Linkage disequilibrium might explain the correlated functional status among segregating V segments, but an unknown experimental factor could not be ruled out.

The library was made by the immunoSEQ multiplex PCR assay. A mixture of 60 forward primers for TCR Vbeta segments and 13 reverse primers for TCR Jbeta segments was used in the multiplex PCR. The CDR3 region of rearranged TCR beta genes was amplified from genomic DNA by a multiplex PCR assay. The amplified TCR beta libraries were sequenced on the Illumina HiSeq System as 87-base-pair reads. In the source study's methods: Across the 670 or so repertoires, a later analysis counted tens of millions of unique TCR beta chains, approximately 12 million of which were shared by at least two donors. To remove PCR and sequencing errors, raw reads were error-corrected and collapsed into unique sequences using a nearest-neighbor algorithm that merged closely related sequences. Alignment of CDR3 sequences to IMGT reference sequences was used to assign V, D and J gene segments. For a sequence to be retained, at least a six-nucleotide match to both a V gene segment and a J gene segment was required. A rearrangement was called productive if the CDR3 had no stop codons and remained in frame with V and J, and every other rearrangement was called non-productive. Following IMGT convention, CDR3 was defined as the stretch from the second conserved V-encoded cysteine up to the conserved J-encoded phenylalanine. The earlier analysis of approximately 500 of the donors excluded sequences that lacked an unambiguous match to a single V gene segment. An earlier analysis of several hundred of the donors classified V segments as functional when productive rearrangements were above 56.7% and as segregating when the standard deviation between donors was above 5%. A statistical classification framework was built to diagnose cytomegalovirus status from the catalog of TCR beta chain sequences. V and J gene assignment, in a later analysis, came from comparing TCR nucleotide sequences with IMGT/GENE-DB human TR gene sequences. In a later analysis, CDR3 sequences and most-parsimonious VDJ recombination scenarios were assigned using the TCRdist pipeline. In a later analysis, each TCR beta chain was defined by its CDR3 amino acid sequence together with its V-gene family, and reads without a unique V-gene family were excluded. A later analysis removed 550 to 700 highly shared, low-generation-probability nucleotide sequences to deal with suspected cross-contamination and a sequencing artifact. In a later analysis, a clonal expansion index was calculated for each public chain from normalized within-repertoire ranks of inferred template counts. A later analysis computed generation probabilities with a VDJ recombination model fitted to out-of-frame rearrangements, and checked the results against IGoR. A later analysis scored TCR-TCR, TCR-HLA and TCR-CMV co-occurrence with hypergeometric tests, applying a repertoire-size bias correction to TCR pairs. False discovery rates were estimated in a later analysis by permuting HLA or CMV assignments 20 times. A later analysis grouped co-occurring TCRs with DBSCAN, adding TCRdist sequence similarity when clustering within HLA-allele-positive subsets. Repertoires with fewer than 30,000 or more than 120,000 public chains were left out of co-occurrence clustering, as were about five repertoires with anomalous nucleotide sharing. The table comes from immuneACCESS by way of TCRdb, which keeps in-frame sequences with V and J called. Part of the clones is missing from these tables; in studies checked, under half for an unresolved V gene and the rest for unknown reasons. The DNA gave D and trimming, while V, J and clone size come from that table. The sample has around 120,000 clones on record, over 60% of them singletons. The ten top clones hold less than 3% of the sample.

Turning to this clone: Its cognate antigen has yet to be identified. The input lacks base qualities; no much larger clone sits a single base away.

The cohort consisted of hundreds of healthy bone marrow donors. All cohort members were sampled while nominally healthy, although unrecorded immune exposures were likely present. The donor tested CMV seropositive and was one of the 289 seropositive cohort members. Every donor gave a peripheral blood sample, and the peripheral blood mononuclear cells from that sample were used for TCR beta sequencing. Genomic DNA extraction from the blood cell samples was performed with the Qiagen DNeasy Blood Extraction Kit. The CDR3 measures 13 amino acids from cysteine to phenylalanine. Only the CDR3 DNA stays, 39 bases, in frame from base 1. Relative to germline, V is 2 bases shorter and J is 8 bases shorter, with 12 bases between their ends. Per the germline V gene (reference sequence), MNHEY is the CDR1 and SMNVEV is the CDR2.

The material sequenced was PBMCs. The chain links TRBV27 with TRBJ1-2, with a tentative D gene TRBD1 over 6 matching bases. The receptor's source is a woman aged 40 to 50 in good health and CMV-seropositive. The DNA sequence is TGTGCCAGCAGTTTACATCTCGGACAGGGCTACACCTTC. This encodes CASSLHLGQGYTF.